The 11 T cell receptor beta chains given below trace back to one sample, sequenced in a study of blood T cell repertoires in COVID-19. TCRdb keeps only in-frame clones here, not all; method: immunoSEQ multiplex PCR. Of roughly 75,000 clones in the sample, roughly 80% are singletons; the top ten hold roughly 0.83%. The specimen sequenced was peripheral blood. These TCRs come from a woman in her 70s with acute or convalescent COVID-19.

The V and J genes are TRBV7-3 and TRBJ2-1, with 9 bases that match TRBD2. Germline V lookup: CDR1 SGHTA, CDR2 FQGTGA. Germline trimming cut 5 bases from V and 7 bases from J; bases unmatched to any gene: 9. The CDR3 is 15 residues long. CDR3 in amino acids: CASSLVAGDHNEQFF. As DNA, the CDR3 is TGTGCCAGCAGCCTGGTAGCGGGAGATCATAATGAGCAGTTCTTC. Full variable domain (outside the CDR3, taken from reference TRBV7-3 and TRBJ2-1): GAGVSQTPSNKVTEKGKYVELRCDPISGHTALYWYRQSLGQGPEFLIYFQGTGAADDSGLPNDRFFAVRPEGSVSTLKIQRTERGDSAVYLCASSLVAGDHNEQFFGPGTRLTVL.

This chain uses TRBV5-6 with TRBJ2-3; the D gene is possibly TRBD1 (6 bases). This CDR3 has 14 amino acids. Germline CDR1 and CDR2: SGHDT and YYEEEE. Trimming removed 2 bases at V and 5 bases at J, with 12 bases between. The CDR3 region has the DNA TGTGCCAGCAGCTTTTTCAACAGGGTAGATACGCAGTATTTT. As protein: CASSFFNRVDTQYF.

This clone was counted once. The chain employs TRBV10-3 and TRBJ2-5, with D possibly TRBD1 on 5 matching bases. Germline CDR1 ENHRY, CDR2 SYGVKD. The CDR3 extends over 13 amino acids. V lost 2 bases and J lost 4, with 8 bases in between. The CDR3 protein is CAISEGGAETQYF. DNA for the CDR3: TGTGCCATCAGTGAGGGTGGGGCAGAGACCCAGTACTTC.

This chain joins TRBV29-1 and TRBJ1-1; no clear D gene. Germline V gene data show CDR1 as SQVTM and CDR2 as ANQGSEA. V gave up 4 bases and J gave up 8 bases, with 8 bases separating them. This CDR3 has 10 amino acids. The CDR3 DNA is TGCAGCGTTGGGGCCCTCGAAGCTTTCTTT. This translates into CSVGALEAFF.

The rearrangement uses TRBV9 and TRBJ2-1; D is perhaps TRBD2 (6 bases). Trimming shortened V by 0 bases and J by 4 bases, and 8 bases separated the two germline ends. This CDR3 region has 14 residues. Germline loops: CDR1 SGDLS, CDR2 YYNGEE. For the CDR3, the DNA is TGTGCCAGCAGCGTAGTAGCGGATTACAATGAGCAGTTCTTC. It specifies CASSVVADYNEQFF.

In its sample, this clone was seen a few times. The genes are TRBV5-6 and TRBJ1-2, with D hard to call. Germline lookup yields CDR1 SGHDT and CDR2 YYEEEE. V was trimmed by 3 bases and J by 0 bases, leaving 15 bases between them. CDR3 length: 16 residues. Written as DNA, the CDR3 is TGTGCCAGCAGCTCCCAAATACCTGGAGCTAACTATGGCTACACCTTC. This gives the protein CASSSQIPGANYGYTF. Based on the CDR3 plus reference TRBV5-6 and TRBJ1-2, the full variable domain is DAGVTQSPTHLIKTRGQQVTLRCSPKSGHDTVSWYQQALGQGPQFIFQYYEEEERQRGNFPDRFSGHQFPNYSSELNVNALLLGDSALYLCASSSQIPGANYGYTFGSGTRLTVV.

As for this clone: Other DNA sequences in this sample translate to the same CDR3. V and J are TRBV30 and TRBJ1-1, with a possible D match to TRBD1 (6 bases). CDR3 length: 14 residues. The germline CDR1 and CDR2 sequences are GTSNPN and SVGIG (reference sequence). V gave up 0 bases and J gave up 3 bases, with 11 bases separating them. DNA for the CDR3: TGTGCCTGGAGTGTAACCCAGGGGTACACTGAAGCTTTCTTT. Translating gives CAWSVTQGYTEAFF.

The rearrangement uses TRBV19 and TRBJ1-2, with 7 bases matching TRBD1. V lost 9 bases, J lost 7 bases, and 5 bases stayed unmatched. The CDR3 is made up of 11 amino acids. Germline lookup yields CDR1 LNHDA and CDR2 SQIVND (reference sequence). The CDR3 DNA follows: TGTGCCAGCGGGACAGACGGTGGCTACACCTTC. Its protein product is CASGTDGGYTF. Full variable domain (missing parts from reference TRBV19 and TRBJ1-2): DGGITQSPKYLFRKEGQNVTLSCEQNLNHDAMYWYRQDPGQGLRLIYYSQIVNDFQKGDIAEGYSVSREKKESFPLTVTSAQKNPTAFYLCASGTDGGYTFGSGTRLTVV.

The V call is TRBV28, the J call TRBJ1-5, with a possible D match to TRBD1 (6 bases). In germline, CDR1 is MDHEN, CDR2 SYDVKM. Trimming cost V 2 bases and J 1 base, with 12 bases left between them. CDR3 length: 16 amino acids. The CDR3 reads CASSLRAGESNQPQHF. CDR3 coding DNA: TGTGCCAGCAGTTTAAGGGCAGGGGAGAGCAATCAGCCCCAGCATTTT.

J is TRBJ2-3 and V is TRBV7-9; 10 bases map to TRBD2. Looked up from germline, CDR1 is SEHNR and CDR2 is FQNEAQ (reference sequence). Trimming cost V 5 bases and J 5 bases; bases outside gene matches: 4. The CDR3 is 14 amino acids. CDR3 nucleotide sequence: TGTGCCAGCAGCCGGACTAGCGGTGGAGATACGCAGTATTTT. As protein: CASSRTSGGDTQYF.

Comments on this clone: At one boundary the junction diverges from the germline segment, which might be a read error. The V gene is TRBV19, the J gene TRBJ1-1; D remains unclear. Germline CDR1 is LNHDA and CDR2 is SQIVND (reference sequence). This CDR3 is 11 amino acids long. The CDR3 sequence: CASSTTLVSSF. The CDR3 nucleotides are TGTGCCAGTAGTACCACCCTCGTTTCGAGCTTT.